Listed here are 29 T cell receptor beta chains from one sample, sequenced in a study of T-cell reconstitution after alpha-beta-depleted transplantation in children (dated by TCRdb to the mid-2010s). Interpreted using the paper, the treatment or condition label stands for: allogeneic hematopoietic cell transplantation with graft depleted of TCRalphabeta T cells and CD19 B cells. The library relied on PCR. Instrument used: Illumina HiSeq 2500. TCR library preparation used molecular barcoding, with unique molecular identifiers applied to normalize quantification of the TCRbeta repertoire. Using fastp trimming at Q25 and MiXCR clonotype assembly, TCRdb reanalyzed the public sequencing data and kept in-frame beta chains. Every entry covers one CDR3 protein and lists the most common genes and DNA from its rows. This sample has hundreds of thousands of distinct CDR3 sequences in its table, and approximately 14% of those were observed once. The ten largest clones capture 0.79% of the sample.

The sequences come from PBMCs, collected before TCRalphabeta/CD19-depleted stem cell transplant. The receptor set was obtained from a girl aged 2 to 9 with congenital amegakaryocytic thrombocytopenia, due to receive a stem cell transplant.

The CDR3 nucleotides are TGTGCCAGCAGCTTACGACCGTCCAGTGAGCAGTTCTTC. Amino acids: CASSLRPSSEQFF. The chain links TRBV7-9 to TRBJ2-1; no clear D gene. Between the trimmed V and J ends, which lost 2 bases and 9 bases, there was a span of 11 bases. The germline V gene has CDR1 SEHNR and CDR2 FQNEAQ (reference sequence). This CDR3 is 13 amino acids long. Combining the CDR3 with reference TRBV7-9 and TRBJ2-1 gives the whole variable domain DTGVSQNPRHKITKRGQNVTFRCDPISEHNRLYWYRQTLGQGPEFLTYFQNEAQLEKSRLLSDRFSAERPKGSFSTLEIQRTEQGDSAMYLCASSLRPSSEQFFGPGTRLTVL.

As regards this clonotype: Mismatch with germline at one junction end may stem from a read error. The V and J genes are TRBV29-1 and TRBJ2-6, with no clear D. The germline V gene has CDR1 SQVTM and CDR2 ANQGSEA. This CDR3 region has 13 residues. DNA for the CDR3: TGCAGCGTTGACAGCTCTGAGGCCAACGTCCTGACTTTC. Amino acid sequence: CSVDSSEANVLTF. Full variable domain (rest looked up from reference TRBV29-1 and TRBJ2-6): SAVISQKPSRDICQRGTSLTIQCQVDSQVTMMFWYRQQPGQSLTLIATANQGSEATYESGFVIDKFPISRPNLTFSTLTVSNMSPEDSSIYLCSVDSSEANVLTFGAGSRLTVL.

This clonotype was seen a handful of times. The chain uses TRBV18 and TRBJ2-4; 11 bases match TRBD1. From germline, CDR1 is KGHSH and CDR2 LQKENI. The ends lost 3 bases at V and 6 bases at J; junction bases unmatched: 1. The CDR3 has 14 amino acids. The CDR3 sequence: CASSPDRGRNIQYF. The CDR3 region has the DNA TGTGCCAGCTCACCGGACAGGGGGCGAAACATTCAGTACTTC.

The table lists this clonotype with many counts. The CDR3 DNA is TGCGCCAGCAGCACCGGGACAGATCGCGAGCAGTACTTC. Protein product: CASSTGTDREQYF. This chain links TRBV5-1 with TRBJ2-7; 7 bases are a match to TRBD1. The CDR3 covers 13 residues. The germline gives CDR1 SGHRS, CDR2 YFSETQ. V lost 4 bases to trimming and J lost 6 bases; unmatched junction nucleotides: 7.

The chain has TRBV25-1 and TRBJ2-5; 7 positions match TRBD1. Germline V gene sequence: CDR1 MGHDK, CDR2 SYGVNS. Germline trimming cut 0 bases from V and 5 bases from J; bases unmatched to any gene: 9. The length of the CDR3 is 16 residues. The CDR3 here is CASSEYEGGAWETQYF. The CDR3 DNA follows: TGTGCCAGCAGTGAATATGAAGGGGGCGCCTGGGAGACCCAGTACTTC.

This clonotype has a handful of counts. This chain uses TRBV5-1 with TRBJ2-2; D is perhaps TRBD1 (6 bases). The CDR3 consists of 15 residues. The V and J ends lost 4 bases and 4 bases respectively, with 14 bases between them. From germline, CDR1 is SGHRS and CDR2 YFSETQ. As DNA, the CDR3 is TGCGCCAGCAGCCAACAGGGCGTGGGCACCGGGGAGCTGTTTTTT. Its protein is CASSQQGVGTGELFF.

The J gene is TRBJ2-3, the V gene TRBV27; a weak D match, TRBD2 (6 bases). The germline CDR1 and CDR2 sequences are MNHEY and SMNVEV (reference sequence). This CDR3 is built from 13 residues. V was trimmed by 7 bases and J by 1 base, leaving 9 bases between them. The CDR3 sequence is CASTASGTDTQYF. The DNA of the CDR3 is TGTGCCAGCACGGCTAGCGGCACAGATACGCAGTATTTT.

This clonotype was observed a few times. The junction and the germline gene differ at one end; a read error may be behind it. The chain couples TRBV10-3 to TRBJ2-7, with 8 bases that match TRBD1. Germline V gene lookup returns CDR1 ENHRY and CDR2 SYGVKD. This CDR3 has 13 amino acids. The CDR3 DNA reads as TGTGCCATCAATCCAGGGGGCTCCGACGAGCAGTACTTC. Protein: CAINPGGSDEQYF.

This clonotype showed up many times. This chain links TRBV5-1 with TRBJ2-3, with 8 bases that match TRBD1. In germline, CDR1 is SGHRS, CDR2 YFSETQ. With V trimmed by 4 bases and J by 0 bases, 4 bases remained unmatched. CDR3 length: 15 amino acids. The CDR3 nucleotides are TGCGCCAGCAGCGAGACAGGGGTTAGCACAGATACGCAGTATTTT. Amino acid sequence: CASSETGVSTDTQYF.

At least ten counts were recorded for this clonotype. The V gene is TRBV5-6, the J gene TRBJ1-5; no reliable D call. Deletions cut 2 bases from V and 5 bases from J, with 5 bases between. The CDR3 sequence is 12 residues long. CDR1 and CDR2 (germline): SGHDT, YYEEEE. In DNA form, the CDR3 reads TGTGCCAGCAGCTTACCCTATCAGCCCCAGCATTTT. This encodes CASSLPYQPQHF.

In its sample, this clonotype was seen many times. J is TRBJ2-1 and V is TRBV12-3 or TRBV12-4; 14 bases line up with TRBD2. The CDR3 runs to 18 residues. The junction had 13 bases not matched to a gene; V was cut back by 5 bases and J by 7 bases. The CDR3 nucleotides are TGTGCCAGCAGTGGAGGGACTAGCGGGAGCTTCAGGTTGAATGAGCAGTTCTTC. Amino acid sequence: CASSGGTSGSFRLNEQFF.

This clonotype was counted a few times. This CDR3 is CASRGLAGGPFPDTQYF. DNA of the CDR3: TGTGCCAGCAGGGGACTAGCGGGAGGGCCTTTCCCAGATACGCAGTATTTT. The chain has TRBV12-3 or TRBV12-4 and TRBJ2-3; 16 nucleotides agree with TRBD2. The CDR3 totals 17 residues. V trimming: 6 bases; J trimming: 4 bases; junction bases outside the gene matches: 7.

The V call is TRBV28, the J call TRBJ2-1; 8 bases are shared with TRBD1. Germline V gives CDR1 MDHEN, CDR2 SYDVKM. The trim removed 0 bases at V and 5 bases at J, leaving 6 bases unmatched. The CDR3 sequence is 16 residues long. DNA for the CDR3: TGTGCCAGCAGTTTATGGGGGACAGGCGAGGACAATGAGCAGTTCTTC. The encoded protein is CASSLWGTGEDNEQFF.

This clonotype was found many times. The gene calls are TRBV5-1 and TRBJ2-1, with a tentative D call TRBD2 (7 bases). Germline values: CDR1 SGHRS, CDR2 YFSETQ. The CDR3 has 13 amino acids. The V gene lost 0 bases and the J gene lost 9 bases, with 10 bases spanning the gap. The CDR3 protein is CASSLVGGAEQFF. The DNA of the CDR3 is TGCGCCAGCAGCTTGGTTGGGGGGGCTGAGCAGTTCTTC.

This clonotype was counted many times. The chain has TRBV6-2 or TRBV6-3 and TRBJ2-1; D may be TRBD1 or TRBD2 (5 bases each). The V end was cut by 6 bases, the J end by 8 bases, with 17 bases between. This CDR3 region has 14 residues. Germline V lookup: CDR1 MNHEY, CDR2 SVGEGT. The CDR3 sequence is CASRDQGSRDEQFF. CDR3 coding DNA: TGTGCCAGCAGGGATCAGGGATCGCGGGATGAGCAGTTCTTC.

This clonotype came up many times. The rearrangement links TRBV20-1 to TRBJ1-1; 7 bases match TRBD1. Germline V gives CDR1 DFQATT, CDR2 SNEGSKA (reference sequence). The CDR3 is 16 amino acids. J gave up 0 bases and V 6 bases, and 13 bases lay outside the gene matches. The CDR3 nucleotides are TGCAGTGCCAAGAATAGACAGGGCACGATGAACACTGAAGCTTTCTTT. Its translation is CSAKNRQGTMNTEAFF.

This clonotype was counted a few times. The chain employs TRBV6-1 and TRBJ2-2; 8 bases are a match to TRBD2. The CDR3 extends over 16 amino acids. Germline values: CDR1 MNHNS, CDR2 SASEGT. Germline trimming cut 6 bases from V and 1 base from J; bases unmatched to any gene: 7. CDR3 amino acids: CASRIGGGGNTGELFF. The CDR3 nucleotides are TGTGCCAGCAGAATCGGGGGGGGAGGGAACACCGGGGAGCTGTTTTTT.

This clonotype was seen at least ten times. This sequence joins TRBV7-8 and TRBJ2-7; D remains ambiguous. With 3 bases removed from V and 1 base from J, the gap between germline ends came to 4 bases. Germline V gene data show CDR1 as SGHVS and CDR2 as FQNEAQ. There are 12 residues in the CDR3. The CDR3 nucleotides are TGTGCCAGCAGCTTTCCGTCCTACGAGCAGTACTTC. Its protein is CASSFPSYEQYF.

This clonotype was seen at least ten times. This chain uses TRBV27 with TRBJ1-5; D remains unclear. Looked up from germline, CDR1 is MNHEY and CDR2 is SMNVEV (reference sequence). The CDR3 runs to 16 residues. The V end lost 4 bases, the J end lost 0 bases, and 13 bases lay between the germline ends. CDR3 sequence (DNA): TGTGCCAGCAGTTGGTCCGGGCCTTATAGCAATCAGCCCCAGCATTTT. This codes for CASSWSGPYSNQPQHF.

J is TRBJ2-1 and V is TRBV6-5, with a tentative D call TRBD1 (6 bases). The V end lost 10 bases, the J end lost 13 bases, and 20 bases lay between the germline ends. The CDR3 is 12 amino acids. CDR1 is MNHEY, CDR2 SVGAGI, per germline. The CDR3 here is CATSGRGSDQFF. The CDR3 nucleotides are TGTGCCACCTCAGGAAGGGGGTCTGACCAGTTCTTC.

This clonotype was seen at least ten times. V is TRBV7-8 and J is TRBJ2-1; no reliable D call. The CDR3 runs to 14 residues. Trimming pared 8 bases from V and 4 bases from J, leaving 15 bases between. From germline, CDR1 is SGHVS and CDR2 FQNEAQ. The CDR3 is CASAKGGVYNEQFF. The CDR3 DNA sequence: TGTGCCAGCGCCAAAGGTGGGGTTTACAATGAGCAGTTCTTC.

This clonotype showed up many times. The chain links TRBV5-1 to TRBJ2-1; D is ambiguous. Germline loops: CDR1 SGHRS, CDR2 YFSETQ. The CDR3 has 13 residues. V was clipped by 3 bases and J by 5 bases, with 9 bases between them. The CDR3 reads CASSSNINNEQFF. CDR3 DNA sequence: TGCGCCAGCAGCTCTAATATAAACAATGAGCAGTTCTTC.

The chain recombines TRBV21-1 with TRBJ2-3; the D call of TRBD2 is as the table states it, not checked on the DNA. TRBV21-1 is designated a pseudogene. The CDR3 sequence is 21 residues long. CDR3 amino acids: CASSSSSAGPGPEVRTDTQYF. The CDR3 region has the DNA TGTGCCAGCAGCTCTTCCTCGGCGGGCCCGGGCCCAGAAGTCCGCACAGATACGCAGTATTTT.

This clonotype was recorded at least ten times. J is TRBJ2-7 and V is TRBV5-1; D perhaps matches TRBD1 (5 bases). The CDR3 totals 12 residues. Germline lookup yields CDR1 SGHRS and CDR2 YFSETQ. V was pared by 5 bases and J by 1 base, with 7 bases between. CDR3 in amino acids: CASRDTSYEQYF. The CDR3, as DNA: TGCGCCAGCAGGGACACGTCCTACGAGCAGTACTTC.

This chain uses TRBV14 with TRBJ2-1; 12 bases map to TRBD2. The ends lost 2 bases at V and 10 bases at J; junction bases unmatched: 12. The CDR3 has 17 residues. Looked up from germline, CDR1 is SGHDN and CDR2 is FVKESK. The CDR3 loop is CASSQIRRASGRGEQFF. In nucleotides, the CDR3 is TGTGCCAGCAGCCAAATCCGGAGGGCTAGCGGGAGGGGAGAGCAGTTCTTC.

CDR3 in DNA: TGCAGTGCTAGAGACACGGGACTAGCTAAAACCCTTAGCACAGATACGCAGTATTTT. Translating it yields CSARDTGLAKTLSTDTQYF. The chain is built from TRBV20-1 and TRBJ2-3; 9 bases line up with TRBD2. The CDR3 spans 19 residues. The V gene end was trimmed by 0 bases and the J gene end by 0 bases; junction bases not matched to a gene: 13. Germline assignment: CDR1 DFQATT and CDR2 SNEGSKA (reference sequence).

The V call is TRBV6-2 or TRBV6-3, the J call TRBJ1-5, with D perhaps matching TRBD1 (5 bases). V was trimmed by 6 bases and J by 6 bases, leaving 6 bases between them. Germline V gene sequence: CDR1 MNHEY, CDR2 SVGEGT. This CDR3 spans 11 amino acids. The CDR3 loop is CASSQGQPQHF. The CDR3, as DNA: TGTGCCAGCAGCCAGGGTCAGCCCCAGCATTTT.

J is TRBJ2-1 and V is TRBV7-9; maybe TRBD2 (6 bases). CDR3 length: 16 residues. The V end lost 5 bases, the J end lost 4 bases, and 18 bases lay between the germline ends. Germline V gene sequence: CDR1 SEHNR, CDR2 FQNEAQ (reference sequence). CDR3 protein: CASSPRRGQKYNEQFF. The CDR3 DNA reads TGTGCCAGCAGCCCACGGCGGGGCCAAAAATACAATGAGCAGTTCTTC. Full variable domain (missing parts from reference TRBV7-9 and TRBJ2-1): DTGVSQNPRHKITKRGQNVTFRCDPISEHNRLYWYRQTLGQGPEFLTYFQNEAQLEKSRLLSDRFSAERPKGSFSTLEIQRTEQGDSAMYLCASSPRRGQKYNEQFFGPGTRLTVL.

This clonotype was observed many times. This chain uses TRBV20-1 with TRBJ2-3; no firm D call. The CDR3 covers 16 residues. Per the germline V gene, CDR1 is DFQATT and CDR2 is SNEGSKA (reference sequence). The V end was cut by 2 bases, the J end by 3 bases, with 18 bases between. The CDR3: CSARPWAVKGTDTQYF. The CDR3 DNA sequence: TGCAGTGCTAGACCCTGGGCAGTTAAGGGTACAGATACGCAGTATTTT.